These T cell receptor beta chains were read from a single sample in a study of stem cell transplantation in POMP-related autoinflammatory disease. The method was immunoSEQ multiplex PCR; TCRdb's version includes in-frame clones alone and lacks a portion of them. The sample contains hundreds of clones, around four fifths of which appear only once. Sequenced material: CD4+ follicular helper T cells (Tfh) from PBMCs, taken before stem cell transplantation. The receptors come from a human donor with POMP-related autoinflammation and immune dysregulation (PRAID). The conserved cysteine and the conserved F or W are not part of the CDR3 here. Each record gives: V gene, J gene, CDR3 protein.

V: TRBV2
J: TRBJ2-2
CDR3: ASSQGTSLAGELF

V: TRBV11-3
J: TRBJ2-3
CDR3: ASSLGGATDTQY

V: TRBV7-9
J: TRBJ2-5
CDR3: ASSPGLAGVETQY

V: TRBV2
J: TRBJ2-4
CDR3: ASSDPLAGNIQY

V: TRBV18
J: TRBJ1-3
CDR3: ASSPERHFSGNTIY

V: TRBV29-1
J: TRBJ2-3
CDR3: SVEDLPGDNTDTQY

V: TRBV2
J: TRBJ1-5
CDR3: ASSVNSNQPQH

V: TRBV21-1
J: TRBJ2-1
CDR3: ASSPPDRDRGLAWHNEQF

V: TRBV7-2
J: TRBJ2-4
CDR3: ASSLVGIYGNIQY

V: TRBV5-1
J: TRBJ2-3
CDR3: ASSLALAGDTDTQY

V: TRBV25-1
J: TRBJ2-1
CDR3: ASSSTGGFSYNEQF

V: TRBV5-1
J: TRBJ2-1
CDR3: ASSSRYPPEQF